These 13 T cell receptor beta chains were sequenced from one sample in a study of identical twins' blood T cells. TCRdb re-called the 5' RACE reads with MiXCR, one entry per CDR3 protein. The table lists a few hundred thousand distinct CDR3 sequences, approximately 30% of them singletons, with around 5.6% in the top ten. The sequenced sample was PBMCs. The source of these receptors is a woman aged 18-55 years in good health.

The gene calls are TRBV12-3 or TRBV12-4 and TRBJ2-1; possibly TRBD1 or TRBD2 for D (5 bases each). V was shortened by 5 bases and J by 4 bases, with 24 bases between the two germline ends. This CDR3 spans 18 amino acids. The CDR3 sequence: CASSPTVFRGRTYNEQFF. The CDR3 DNA reads TGTGCCAGCAGTCCGACGGTTTTTCGGGGACGAACTTACAATGAGCAGTTCTTC.

The chain carries TRBV9 and TRBJ1-2, with D hard to call. Per germline, CDR1 SGDLS and CDR2 YYNGEE. The length of the CDR3 is 14 residues. The V gene lost 1 base and the J gene lost 2 bases, with 9 bases spanning the gap. Written as DNA, the CDR3 is TGTGCCAGCAGCGTACAAGGCGGCAACTATGGCTACACCTTC. This encodes CASSVQGGNYGYTF. Supplemented by reference TRBV9 and TRBJ1-2, the full variable domain reads DSGVTQTPKHLITATGQRVTLRCSPRSGDLSVYWYQQSLDQGLQFLIQYYNGEERAKGNILERFSAQQFPDLHSELNLSSLELGDSALYFCASSVQGGNYGYTFGSGTRLTVV.

V and J are TRBV11-2 and TRBJ2-1; 11 nucleotides match TRBD2. CDR3 size: 16 residues. CDR1 SGHAT and CDR2 FQNNGV come from the germline V gene. The J segment lost 9 bases and the V segment lost 1 base, leaving 8 bases of the junction unmatched. CDR3 in DNA: TGTGCCAGCAGCTTAGGTACTAGCGGGGGTTACGGTGAGCAGTTCTTC. Encoded protein: CASSLGTSGGYGEQFF.

This clonotype has more than one count but fewer than ten. The CDR3 is CASSSTGYADTQYF. CDR3 DNA sequence: TGTGCCAGCAGCTCGACAGGTTACGCAGATACGCAGTATTTT. The chain is built from TRBV7-2 and TRBJ2-3; a weak D match, TRBD1 (6 bases). V dropped 4 bases and J dropped 4 bases, with 12 bases sitting between them. The CDR3 contains 14 residues. In germline, CDR1 is SGHTA, CDR2 FQGNSA.

The rearrangement uses TRBV12-5 and TRBJ1-1, with D maybe TRBD1 (5 bases). The CDR3 is made up of 15 amino acids. With 0 bases removed from V and 0 bases from J, the gap between germline ends came to 8 bases. Germline CDR1 reads LGHNT; CDR2 reads FRNRAP. The CDR3: CASGLVSGMNTEAFF. CDR3 sequence (DNA): TGTGCTAGTGGTTTGGTATCAGGGATGAACACTGAAGCTTTCTTT.

This clonotype showed up many times. V is TRBV7-8 and J is TRBJ1-4; weak D call: TRBD1 (5 bases). The length of the CDR3 is 14 residues. V lost 6 bases, J lost 7 bases, and 15 bases lay in between. The germline CDR1 and CDR2 sequences are SGHVS and FQNEAQ. DNA of the CDR3: TGTGCCAGCAGATCTGGGGACCCTGGTGAAAAACTGTTTTTT. It codes for CASRSGDPGEKLFF.

This clonotype was counted a few times. The rearrangement joins TRBV4-3 to TRBJ2-3, with 10 bases that match TRBD2. V lost 1 base and J lost 6; bases outside the gene matches: 7. The CDR3 length is 16 residues. From germline, CDR1 is LGHNA and CDR2 YSLEER. The CDR3 nucleotides read TGCGCCAGCAGCCAAGCAGCTAGCGGGAGCGCGGATACGCAGTATTTT. Translated, it gives CASSQAASGSADTQYF.

With regard to this clonotype: With only one base between it and a far larger clone, this is likely a read error. The rearrangement joins TRBV7-3 to TRBJ2-2; D call uncertain. The CDR3 spans 11 residues. Trimming took 7 bases from V and 8 from J, leaving 8 bases between them. The germline V gene encodes CDR1 SGHTA and CDR2 FQGTGA. The CDR3 protein is CASNLGGELFF. The CDR3 DNA reads TGTGCCAGCAACTTGGGGGGGGAGCTGTTTTTT.

This clonotype has a single count. The V call is TRBV7-9, the J call TRBJ1-1; 8 bases align to TRBD1. V was clipped by 11 bases and J by 4 bases; unmatched bases: 3. This CDR3 region has 11 residues. Germline V gene lookup returns CDR1 SEHNR and CDR2 FQNEAQ (reference sequence). CDR3 sequence reads: CALTGGTEAFF. CDR3 bases: TGTGCCCTAACAGGGGGCACTGAAGCTTTCTTT.

This clonotype was seen ten or more times. V gene TRBV29-1 combines with J gene TRBJ1-2; TRBD1 is a possible D gene (5 bases). The germline V and J ends were trimmed by 1 base and 2 bases, with 8 bases remaining between them. CDR1 is SQVTM, CDR2 ANQGSEA, per germline. The CDR3 spans 13 residues. The CDR3 loop is CSVEGGANYGYTF. The CDR3 coding sequence is TGCAGCGTTGAAGGGGGCGCCAACTATGGCTACACCTTC.

The chain uses TRBV5-8 and TRBJ1-5; D not certain. Per the germline V gene, CDR1 is SGHTS and CDR2 is YDEGEE. The CDR3 covers 15 residues. Trimming took off 4 bases at V and 0 bases at J, with 11 bases between the two ends. CDR3 region: CASSQHFYSNQPQHF. In DNA form, the CDR3 reads TGTGCCAGCAGCCAACACTTCTATAGCAATCAGCCCCAGCATTTT.

This clonotype occurred a few times. J is TRBJ1-1 and V is TRBV29-1, with D perhaps TRBD1 (6 bases). This CDR3 has 14 residues. Germline V lookup: CDR1 SQVTM, CDR2 ANQGSEA. V lost 7 bases and J lost 10, with 25 bases in between. For the CDR3, the DNA is TGCAGCGCCATATCTACACAGGGAATCGATCCAGCTTTCTTT. It is translated as CSAISTQGIDPAFF.

This clonotype was seen a few times. The rearrangement links TRBV4-2 to TRBJ2-3, with D uncertain. Germline CDR1 and CDR2: LGHNA and YNFKEQ. The CDR3 spans 14 residues. V shed 0 bases and J shed 2 bases, with 6 bases lying between them. CDR3 DNA: TGTGCCAGCAGCCAAGAAGACTCCACAGATACGCAGTATTTT. This encodes CASSQEDSTDTQYF.